This TCR beta chain was found in a study of blood T cell repertoires in COVID-19. Overall study context: Some COVID-19 samples were acute and others convalescent; all came from the United States, Italy and Spain. Sources were T cells, B-cell-depleted T cells, or PBMCs; the material itself was cDNA or gDNA.

The germline V gene has CDR1 MNHNY and CDR2 SVGAGI (reference sequence). The CDR3 is made up of 13 amino acids. Between the trimmed V and J ends, which lost 5 bases and 3 bases, there was a span of 10 bases. In the original workflow: Researchers report that nucleated cell counts were estimated from reference gene primer amplification. This table comes from immunoSEQ multiplex PCR, and its TCRdb copy is limited to in-frame clones, with some not included. That table gives V, J and clone size, and the DNA gave D and trimming. The sample has 250,000 or so clones; 82% are singletons. The sequence was obtained from a woman in her 70s with acute or convalescent COVID-19. The sample was peripheral blood. V gene TRBV6-6 combines with J gene TRBJ1-2; D is perhaps TRBD1 (5 bases). CDR3 DNA: TGTGCCAGCAGTATTGACAGTCACTATGGCTACACCTTC. It specifies CASSIDSHYGYTF.